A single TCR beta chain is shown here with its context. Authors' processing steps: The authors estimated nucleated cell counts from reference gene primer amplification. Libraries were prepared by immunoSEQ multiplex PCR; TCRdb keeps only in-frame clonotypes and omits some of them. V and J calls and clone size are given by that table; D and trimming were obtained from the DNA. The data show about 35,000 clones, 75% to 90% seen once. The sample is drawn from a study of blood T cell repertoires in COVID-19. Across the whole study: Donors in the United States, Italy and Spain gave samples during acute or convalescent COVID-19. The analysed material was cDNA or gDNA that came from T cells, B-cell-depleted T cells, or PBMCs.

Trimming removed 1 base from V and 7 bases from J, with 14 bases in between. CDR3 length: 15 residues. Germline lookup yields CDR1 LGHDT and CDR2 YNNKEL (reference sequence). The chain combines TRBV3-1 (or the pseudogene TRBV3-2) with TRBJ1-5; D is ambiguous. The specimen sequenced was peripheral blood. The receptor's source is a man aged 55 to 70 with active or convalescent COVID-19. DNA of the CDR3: TGTGCCAGCAGCCAAGGAGGGAGGGAACGGCAGCCCCAGCATTTT. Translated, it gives CASSQGGRERQPQHF.